A single sample gave rise to the 23 T cell receptor beta chains below, sequenced in a study of T cell responses to AZD1222 COVID-19 vaccine. Sequenced by immunoSEQ multiplex PCR; TCRdb stores in-frame clones only, minus some. Among fewer than 120,000 clones, 87% were seen once, and the ten largest hold 3.2%. This material consisted of peripheral blood, taken on day 0 of AZD1222 vaccination. These receptors were collected from an adult in good health.

The chain employs TRBV3-1 (or the pseudogene TRBV3-2) and TRBJ1-2; TRBD1 agrees at 9 bases. The V gene end was trimmed by 0 bases and the J gene end by 2 bases; junction bases not matched to a gene: 4. CDR1 and CDR2 (germline): LGHDT, YNNKEL (reference sequence). The CDR3 spans 16 residues. CDR3 region: CASSQDLGTGNYGYTF. CDR3 DNA: TGTGCCAGCAGCCAAGACCTCGGGACAGGGAACTATGGCTACACCTTC.

The chain joins TRBV18 to TRBJ2-7; 8 nucleotides agree with TRBD1. The CDR3 is made up of 16 amino acids. The V segment lost 6 bases and the J segment 5 bases; nucleotides outside the gene matches: 15. Germline-derived CDR1 and CDR2 are KGHSH and LQKENI. The CDR3 coding sequence is TGTGCCAGCTCGCTAAAAGAGGTGGACAGGGCGGACGAGCAGTACTTC. This gives the protein CASSLKEVDRADEQYF.

The genes are TRBV5-8 and TRBJ2-6; TRBD1 aligns across 9 bases. The germline gives CDR1 SGHTS, CDR2 YDEGEE. The CDR3 length is 17 residues. V was clipped by 4 bases and J by 1 base; unmatched bases: 6. This chain's CDR3 is CASSGTGGSSGANVLTF. The DNA of the CDR3 is TGTGCCAGCAGCGGCACAGGGGGCTCGTCTGGGGCCAACGTCCTGACTTTC.

CDR3 in DNA: TGTGCCACCAGCCCGACGGGCAAATCCTACAATGAGCAGTTCTTC. Translation: CATSPTGKSYNEQFF. J is TRBJ2-1 and V is TRBV24-1; D is unresolved. V was pared by 7 bases and J by 1 base, with 13 bases between. Looked up from germline, CDR1 is KGHDR and CDR2 is SFDVKD. The CDR3 runs to 15 residues.

The chain carries TRBV12-3 or TRBV12-4 and TRBJ1-2; tentatively, D is TRBD1 (6 bases). The CDR3 extends over 13 amino acids. V was cut by 4 bases and J by 8 bases, with 14 bases left in between. The CDR3 DNA follows: TGTGCCAGCAGTTCAACAGGGACGCGAGGCTACACCTTC. Protein product: CASSSTGTRGYTF.

The V and J genes are TRBV19 and TRBJ1-1; possibly TRBD1 for D (6 bases). This CDR3 comprises 14 residues. The germline V and J ends were trimmed by 11 bases and 4 bases, with 20 bases remaining between them. The germline gives CDR1 LNHDA, CDR2 SQIVND (reference sequence). The CDR3 nucleotides read TGTGCCTCAGTCAGGGGATGGGGGGGCACTGAAGCTTTCTTT. Translated: CASVRGWGGTEAFF.

Note on this clone: Germline is not matched at one junction end, which may reflect a read error. This chain joins TRBV28 and TRBJ2-1, with TRBD2 identical over 10 bases. Germline CDR1 reads MDHEN; CDR2 reads SYDVKM. The CDR3 totals 12 residues. CDR3 amino acids: CASARPSGSLVF. Written as DNA, the CDR3 is TGTGCCAGTGCCCGACCTAGCGGGAGTTTGGTCTTC.

This chain uses TRBV6-4 with TRBJ1-1, with D possibly matching TRBD1 (6 bases). The V end was cut by 4 bases, the J end by 5 bases, with 23 bases between. The CDR3 covers 17 residues. Germline V gene data show CDR1 as MRHNA and CDR2 as SNTAGT. The chain's CDR3 is CASSAPYRRGGRTEAFF. The CDR3 DNA sequence: TGTGCCAGCAGTGCACCCTATCGCAGGGGAGGAAGGACTGAAGCTTTCTTT.

The chain combines TRBV5-6 with TRBJ1-2, with no clear D. The CDR3 covers 12 residues. Trimming cost V 2 bases and J 2 bases, with 4 bases left between them. Germline CDR1 SGHDT, CDR2 YYEEEE. In nucleotides, the CDR3 is TGTGCCAGCAGCTTCGGAAACTATGGCTACACCTTC. It is translated as CASSFGNYGYTF.

This clone was seen once. This rearrangement joins TRBV29-1 to TRBJ1-3, with a weak D call TRBD1 (5 bases). CDR1 and CDR2 from the germline V gene are SQVTM and ANQGSEA. V lost 6 bases to trimming and J lost 0 bases, with 9 bases between them. The CDR3 extends over 13 amino acids. CDR3 DNA: TGCAGCGTGGAACAGGTCTCTGGAAACACCATATATTTT. Its protein product is CSVEQVSGNTIYF.

In this sample, this clone turned up a few times. J is TRBJ2-5 and V is TRBV9; TRBD2 might be the D (6 bases). The CDR3 has 15 amino acids. The germline CDR1 and CDR2 sequences are SGDLS and YYNGEE. With 4 bases removed from V and 0 bases from J, the gap between germline ends came to 13 bases. CDR3 sequence (DNA): TGTGCCAGCAGCCCTCGGGGGAATTACCAAGAGACCCAGTACTTC. Amino acid sequence: CASSPRGNYQETQYF.

J is TRBJ2-7 and V is TRBV2; a possible D gene is TRBD2 (6 bases). Germline assignment: CDR1 SNHLY and CDR2 FYNNEI. V was clipped by 3 bases and J by 2 bases, with 11 bases between them. This CDR3 has 14 residues. The CDR3, as DNA: TGTGCCAGCAGTGAGAGGGGACTTGCCTACGAGCAGTACTTC. As protein: CASSERGLAYEQYF.

Only one count was recorded for this clone. The V and J genes are TRBV7-9 and TRBJ2-7; TRBD1 matches at 8 bases. V shed 4 bases and J 3 bases; nucleotides not matched to a gene: 11. Looked up from germline, CDR1 is SEHNR and CDR2 is FQNEAQ (reference sequence). This CDR3 is 16 amino acids long. In nucleotides, the CDR3 is TGTGCCAGCAGCTCTTCTCAAGGACAGGGCATCTACGAGCAGTACTTC. Amino acid sequence: CASSSSQGQGIYEQYF.

The V gene is TRBV5-1, the J gene TRBJ2-1, with 9 bases identical to TRBD2. Germline V lookup: CDR1 SGHRS, CDR2 YFSETQ. This CDR3 has 16 residues. The junction had 9 bases not matched to a gene; V was cut back by 3 bases and J by 5 bases. The CDR3 spells CASSSRGLASHNEQFF. In DNA, the CDR3 is TGCGCCAGCAGCTCCCGCGGACTAGCGTCTCACAATGAGCAGTTCTTC.

The chain is built from TRBV5-1 and TRBJ2-3; 10 nucleotides agree with TRBD1. The CDR3 consists of 16 residues. Germline V gene sequence: CDR1 SGHRS, CDR2 YFSETQ. Losses at the gene ends were 3 bases for V and 2 bases for J; bases not matched to a gene: 6. The CDR3 coding sequence is TGCGCCAGCAGCTCCCGGACAGGGGGAGACACAGATACGCAGTATTTT. This codes for CASSSRTGGDTDTQYF.

The chain couples TRBV7-2 to TRBJ2-3, with 11 bases matching TRBD2. The V segment lost 4 bases and the J segment 5 bases; nucleotides outside the gene matches: 5. The CDR3 consists of 15 residues. Germline CDR1 reads SGHTA; CDR2 reads FQGNSA. CDR3 sequence (DNA): TGTGCCAGCAGCTGGACTAGCGGGTCCGAAGATACGCAGTATTTT. The encoded protein is CASSWTSGSEDTQYF.

This chain connects TRBV7-8 to TRBJ2-3; D might be TRBD2 (5 bases). The CDR3 consists of 17 residues. Germline V gene lookup returns CDR1 SGHVS and CDR2 FQNEAQ. The germline V and J ends were trimmed by 5 bases and 2 bases, with 20 bases remaining between them. CDR3 sequence reads: CASSATSQRTLTDTQYF. The CDR3, as DNA: TGTGCCAGCAGCGCCACCAGCCAGCGGACCCTCACAGATACGCAGTATTTT.

This clone was counted once. Other DNA sequences in the sample encode the same CDR3. The CDR3: CASSPNTEAFF. The CDR3 region has the DNA TGTGCCAGCTCCCCAAACACTGAAGCTTTCTTT. The rearrangement links TRBV18 to TRBJ1-1; D is undetermined. V was shortened by 6 bases and J by 2 bases, with 4 bases between the two germline ends. This CDR3 is 11 amino acids long. CDR1 and CDR2 from the germline V gene are KGHSH and LQKENI.

The rearrangement links TRBV10-1 to TRBJ1-1; 9 bases align to TRBD1. The junction had 14 bases not matched to a gene; V was cut back by 2 bases and J by 1 base. The CDR3 spans 19 residues. Germline CDR1 WNHNN, CDR2 SYGVQD (reference sequence). CDR3: CASSEGGNPTDRGNTEAFF. CDR3 bases: TGCGCCAGCAGTGAGGGGGGGAACCCCACGGACAGGGGGAACACTGAAGCTTTCTTT.

The rearrangement joins TRBV12-3 or TRBV12-4 to TRBJ2-7; no reliable D call. CDR3 length: 13 residues. V shed 3 bases and J shed 0 bases, with 6 bases lying between them. CDR3: CASSFGRSYEQYF. CDR3 nucleotide sequence: TGTGCCAGCAGTTTCGGCCGCTCCTACGAGCAGTACTTC.

The CDR3 here is CASGSGQEAQYF. In DNA form, the CDR3 reads TGTGCCAGCGGCTCGGGGCAGGAGGCGCAGTACTTC. The V and J genes are TRBV28 and TRBJ2-7; perhaps D is TRBD1 or TRBD2 (5 bases each). The CDR3 is 12 amino acids. CDR1 is MDHEN and CDR2 is SYDVKM in the germline V gene. V lost 8 bases and J 9 bases, leaving 17 bases between the germline ends.

The genes are TRBV11-3 and TRBJ2-1, with 7 bases fitting TRBD2. Germline CDR1 reads SGHNT; CDR2 reads YENEEA. The trim removed 5 bases at V and 4 bases at J, leaving 11 bases unmatched. The CDR3 length is 16 residues. The CDR3 region is CASSLSVGGLYNEQFF. As DNA, the CDR3 is TGTGCCAGCAGCCTTTCAGTGGGAGGGCTATACAATGAGCAGTTCTTC.

The chain carries TRBV9 and TRBJ2-1; 7 positions match TRBD1. V trimming: 1 base; J trimming: 9 bases; junction bases outside the gene matches: 7. This CDR3 is built from 14 residues. Germline V gives CDR1 SGDLS, CDR2 YYNGEE. CDR3 DNA sequence: TGTGCCAGCAGCGTACCCCAGGGGGTAGGTGAGCAGTTCTTC. Protein sequence: CASSVPQGVGEQFF.